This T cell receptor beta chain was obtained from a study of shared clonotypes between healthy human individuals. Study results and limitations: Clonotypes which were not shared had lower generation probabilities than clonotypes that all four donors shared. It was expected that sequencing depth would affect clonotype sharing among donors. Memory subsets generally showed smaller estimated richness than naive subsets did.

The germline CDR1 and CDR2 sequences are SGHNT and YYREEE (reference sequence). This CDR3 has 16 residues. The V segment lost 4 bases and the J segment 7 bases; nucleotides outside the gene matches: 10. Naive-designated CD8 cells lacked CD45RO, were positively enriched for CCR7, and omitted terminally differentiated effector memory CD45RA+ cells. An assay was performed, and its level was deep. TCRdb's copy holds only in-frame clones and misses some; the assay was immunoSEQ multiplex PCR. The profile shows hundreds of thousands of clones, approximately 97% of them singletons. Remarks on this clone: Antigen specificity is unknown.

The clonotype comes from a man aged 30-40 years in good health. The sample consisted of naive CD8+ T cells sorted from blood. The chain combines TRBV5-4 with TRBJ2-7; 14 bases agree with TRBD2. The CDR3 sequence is CASSTWGLAGAWEQYF. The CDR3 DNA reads TGTGCCAGCAGCACCTGGGGACTAGCGGGAGCTTGGGAGCAGTACTTC.